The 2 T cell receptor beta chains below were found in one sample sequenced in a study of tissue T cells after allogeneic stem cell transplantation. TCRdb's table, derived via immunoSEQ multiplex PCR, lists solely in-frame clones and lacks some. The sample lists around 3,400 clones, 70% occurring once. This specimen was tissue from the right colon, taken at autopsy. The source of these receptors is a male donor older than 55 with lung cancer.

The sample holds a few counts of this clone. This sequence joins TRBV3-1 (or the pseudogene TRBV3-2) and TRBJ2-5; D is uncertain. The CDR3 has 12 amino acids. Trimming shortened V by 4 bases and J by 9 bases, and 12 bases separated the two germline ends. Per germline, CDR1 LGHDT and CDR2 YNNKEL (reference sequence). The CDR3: CASSPNTASQYF. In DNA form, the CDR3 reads TGTGCCAGCAGCCCGAACACGGCGTCCCAGTACTTC.

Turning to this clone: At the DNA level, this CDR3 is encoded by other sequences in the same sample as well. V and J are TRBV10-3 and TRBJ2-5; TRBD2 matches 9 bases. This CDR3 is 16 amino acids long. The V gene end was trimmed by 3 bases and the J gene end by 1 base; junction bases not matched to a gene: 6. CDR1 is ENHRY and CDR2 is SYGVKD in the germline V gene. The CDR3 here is CAISDPRGGAQETQYF. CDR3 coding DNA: TGTGCCATCAGTGACCCGCGGGGGGGGGCCCAAGAGACCCAGTACTTC.